One and the same sample provided the 2 T cell receptor beta chains below, sequenced in a study of lymphopenia after photon versus proton radiotherapy. Method: immunoSEQ multiplex PCR; TCRdb's copy keeps in-frame clones and lacks some. The sample contains 37,000 or so clones, about 83% of which appear only once. The input for sequencing was peripheral blood, taken from a patient treated with photon-based radiotherapy. These TCRs come from a man in his forties or fifties with gastric cancer.

This chain uses TRBV5-1 with TRBJ2-1; 8 bases match TRBD2. CDR3 length: 15 amino acids. V was pared by 0 bases and J by 10 bases, with 9 bases of the junction left unmatched. Germline V gives CDR1 SGHRS, CDR2 YFSETQ. CDR3: CASSLVGLGSAEQFF. CDR3 DNA: TGCGCCAGCAGCTTGGTGGGACTAGGGAGTGCGGAGCAGTTCTTC.

V is TRBV6-5 and J is TRBJ2-1; 7 nucleotides align to TRBD1. V lost 7 bases, J lost 6 bases, and 9 bases stayed unmatched. This CDR3 spans 14 amino acids. CDR1 is MNHEY and CDR2 is SVGAGI in the germline V gene. CDR3 protein: CASKRDSGVNEQFF. The CDR3 nucleotides are TGTGCCAGCAAACGGGACAGCGGCGTCAATGAGCAGTTCTTC.